This TCR beta chain was sequenced for a study of cytomegalovirus exposure and HLA in healthy donors. Study as a whole: Counted in an early data release were roughly 87 million unique TCRs from HLA-typed donors.

General study points: The listing of about 150 TCR beta chains classed them as cytomegalovirus-associated.

The V gene's germline CDR1 is LNHDA and CDR2 SQIVND (reference sequence). The CDR3 is 14 residues long. Between the trimmed V and J ends, which lost 4 bases and 1 base, there was a span of 8 bases. This PCR relied on a set of 60 Vbeta primers and 13 Jbeta primers. Profiling relied on immunoSEQ multiplex PCR, and the TCRdb table lists in-frame clones only, not all of them. The sample shows about 180,000 clones, 72% of them seen only once. Comments on this clone: The target antigen is unknown.

This TCR came from a human donor in good health. The chain joins TRBV19 to TRBJ1-5, with D possibly being TRBD1 (5 bases). The sequenced sample was PBMCs. Written as DNA, the CDR3 is TGTGCCAGTAGTAGGCAGGGAAGCAATCAGCCCCAGCATTTT. Protein sequence: CASSRQGSNQPQHF.